This T cell receptor (beta chain) emerged from a study of OX40 agonist ivuxolimab in advanced cancers. Across the study: With ivuxolimab, an agonistic anti-OX40 (CD134) antibody, patients were treated. Those treated in dose escalation had hepatocellular carcinoma, melanoma, renal cell cancer or head and neck cancer. Broader study findings: More expanded clones were found, on average, in CD8+ than in CD4+ T cells. Blood T cells, both CD4+ and CD8+, expanded clonally by week 6 at 0.1 to 3.0 mg/kg.

A word on this clone: What it recognizes is unknown.

The CDR3 has 15 amino acids. Per germline, CDR1 SGHDN and CDR2 FVKESK. The V end was cut by 3 bases, the J end by 2 bases, with 13 bases between. Using immunoSEQ multiplex PCR, the repertoire was profiled, and TCRdb retains in-frame clones only, with some absent. The table has 70,000 or so clones, approximately 90% seen once. Specimen: CD4+ or CD8+ T cells sorted from blood, collected in a trial of the OX40 agonist ivuxolimab. The rearrangement links TRBV14 to TRBJ1-2, with TRBD1 as a possible D gene (5 bases). This clonotype was obtained from an adult with an advanced solid tumor such as melanoma, head and neck, liver or kidney cancer. CDR3 DNA: TGTGCCAGCAGCCACGACGGGGGGGTGAACTATGGCTACACCTTC. Translated, it gives CASSHDGGVNYGYTF.